This TCR beta chain stems from a study of CD8+CD57+ T cells in acquired aplastic anemia. For sequencing, patients were chosen who had shown expansion of CD8+CD57+ cells by flow cytometry. The sample holds many counts of this clonotype. Genomic DNA constituted the template upon which TCR beta VDJ and CDR3 profiling was performed. TCRdb passed the reads through MiXCR, listing each CDR3 protein once. The data show 150,000 or so distinct CDR3 sequences, with around half seen just once and roughly 1.2% held by the top ten. The sequence was collected from a human donor with aplastic anemia. The sample consisted of sorted CD4+, CD8+, or CD8+CD57+ T cells (not recorded which) from PBMCs.

The CDR3 nucleotides are TGCGCCAGCAGCTTGGCCGGGACAGGGGAGAACTATGGCTACACCTTC. This codes for CASSLAGTGENYGYTF. The chain carries TRBV5-1 and TRBJ1-2; 10 bases are shared with TRBD1. Germline assignment: CDR1 SGHRS and CDR2 YFSETQ. The CDR3 spans 16 residues. After removal of 0 bases from V and 2 bases from J, the junction contained 4 bases not matched to a gene.